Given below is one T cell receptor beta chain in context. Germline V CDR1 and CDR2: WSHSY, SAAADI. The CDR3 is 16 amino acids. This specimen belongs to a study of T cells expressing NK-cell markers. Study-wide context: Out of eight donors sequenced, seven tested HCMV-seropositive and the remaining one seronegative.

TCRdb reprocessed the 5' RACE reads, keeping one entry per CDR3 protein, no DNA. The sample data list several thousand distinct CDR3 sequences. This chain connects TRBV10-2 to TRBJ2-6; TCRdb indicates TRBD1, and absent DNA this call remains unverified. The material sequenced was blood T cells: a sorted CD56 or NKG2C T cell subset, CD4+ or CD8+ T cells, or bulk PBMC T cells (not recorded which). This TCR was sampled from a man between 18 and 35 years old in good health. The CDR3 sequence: CASSDNRGSGANVLTF.